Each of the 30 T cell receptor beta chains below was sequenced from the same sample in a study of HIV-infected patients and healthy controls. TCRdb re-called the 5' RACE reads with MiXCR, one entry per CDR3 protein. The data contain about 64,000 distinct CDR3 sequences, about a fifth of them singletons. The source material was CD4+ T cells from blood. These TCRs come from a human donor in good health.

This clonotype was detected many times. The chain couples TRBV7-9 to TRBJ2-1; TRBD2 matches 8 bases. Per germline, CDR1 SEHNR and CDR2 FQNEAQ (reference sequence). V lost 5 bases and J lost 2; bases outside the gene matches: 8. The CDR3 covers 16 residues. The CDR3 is CASSPGLARAYNEQFF. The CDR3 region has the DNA TGTGCCAGCAGCCCCGGACTAGCCCGCGCCTACAATGAGCAGTTCTTC.

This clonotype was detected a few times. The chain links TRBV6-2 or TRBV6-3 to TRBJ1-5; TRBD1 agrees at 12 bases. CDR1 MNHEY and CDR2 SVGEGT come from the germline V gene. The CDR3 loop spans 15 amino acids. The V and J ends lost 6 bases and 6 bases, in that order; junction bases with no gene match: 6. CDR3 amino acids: CASRDGTGGSQPQHF. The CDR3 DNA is TGTGCCAGCAGGGACGGGACAGGGGGCAGTCAGCCCCAGCATTTT.

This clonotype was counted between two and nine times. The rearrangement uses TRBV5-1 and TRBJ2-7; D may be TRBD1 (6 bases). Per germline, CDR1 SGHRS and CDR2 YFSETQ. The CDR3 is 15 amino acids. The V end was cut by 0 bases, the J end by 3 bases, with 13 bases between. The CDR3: CASSLGGRTVYEQYF. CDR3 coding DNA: TGCGCCAGCAGCTTGGGGGGGCGGACCGTCTACGAGCAGTACTTC.

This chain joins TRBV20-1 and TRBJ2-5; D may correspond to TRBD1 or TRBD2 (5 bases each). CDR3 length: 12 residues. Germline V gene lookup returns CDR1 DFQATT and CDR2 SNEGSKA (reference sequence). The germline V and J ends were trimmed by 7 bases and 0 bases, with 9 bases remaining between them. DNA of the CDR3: TGCAGTGTCCTGGGACACCAAGAGACCCAGTACTTC. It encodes CSVLGHQETQYF.

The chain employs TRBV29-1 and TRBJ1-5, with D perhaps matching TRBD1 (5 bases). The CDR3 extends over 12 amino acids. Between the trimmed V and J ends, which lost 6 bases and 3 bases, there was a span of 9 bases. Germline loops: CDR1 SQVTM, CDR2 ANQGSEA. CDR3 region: CSVTTANQPQHF. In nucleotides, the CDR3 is TGCAGCGTCACGACAGCCAATCAGCCCCAGCATTTT.

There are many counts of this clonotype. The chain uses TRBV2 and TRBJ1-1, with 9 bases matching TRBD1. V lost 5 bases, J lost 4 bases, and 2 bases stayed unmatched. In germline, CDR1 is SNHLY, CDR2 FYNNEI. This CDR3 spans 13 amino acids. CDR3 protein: CASSRTGVTEAFF. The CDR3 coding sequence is TGTGCCAGCAGTAGGACAGGGGTCACTGAAGCTTTCTTT.

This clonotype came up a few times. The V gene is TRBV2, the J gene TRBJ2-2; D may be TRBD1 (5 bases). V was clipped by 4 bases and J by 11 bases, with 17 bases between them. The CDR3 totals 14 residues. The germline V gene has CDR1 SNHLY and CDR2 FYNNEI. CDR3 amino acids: CASSGGRVGAELFF. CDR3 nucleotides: TGTGCCAGCAGTGGGGGCCGCGTAGGGGCCGAGCTGTTTTTT.

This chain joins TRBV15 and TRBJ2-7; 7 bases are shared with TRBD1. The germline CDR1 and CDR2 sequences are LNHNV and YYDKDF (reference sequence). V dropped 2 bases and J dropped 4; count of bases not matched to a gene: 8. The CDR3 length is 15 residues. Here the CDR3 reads CATSRYPDREYEQYF. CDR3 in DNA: TGTGCCACCAGCAGATACCCTGACAGGGAATACGAGCAGTACTTC.

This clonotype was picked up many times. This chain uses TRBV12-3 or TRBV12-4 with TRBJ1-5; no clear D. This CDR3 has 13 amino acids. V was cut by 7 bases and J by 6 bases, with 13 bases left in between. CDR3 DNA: TGTGCCAGCACCCGGCTCGGTGGTCAGCCCCAGCATTTT. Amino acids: CASTRLGGQPQHF.

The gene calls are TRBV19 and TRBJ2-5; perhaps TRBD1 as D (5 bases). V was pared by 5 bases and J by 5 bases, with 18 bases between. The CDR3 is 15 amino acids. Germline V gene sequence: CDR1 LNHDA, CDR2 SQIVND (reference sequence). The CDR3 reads CASSDATASRETQYF. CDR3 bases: TGTGCCAGTAGTGACGCGACAGCTAGTCGGGAGACCCAGTACTTC.

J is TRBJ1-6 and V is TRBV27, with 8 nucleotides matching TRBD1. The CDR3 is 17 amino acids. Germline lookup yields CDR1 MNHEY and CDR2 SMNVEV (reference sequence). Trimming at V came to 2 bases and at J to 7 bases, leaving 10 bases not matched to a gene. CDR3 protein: CASSLGSGGRINSPLHF. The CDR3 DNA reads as TGTGCCAGCAGTTTAGGATCAGGGGGCCGGATAAATTCACCCCTCCACTTT.

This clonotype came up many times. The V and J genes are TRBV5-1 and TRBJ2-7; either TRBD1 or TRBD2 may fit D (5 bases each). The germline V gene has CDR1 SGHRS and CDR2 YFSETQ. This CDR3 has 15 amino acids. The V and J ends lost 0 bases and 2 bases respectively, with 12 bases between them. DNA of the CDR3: TGCGCCAGCAGCTTGGACCCGGGACCGGCCTACGAGCAGTACTTC. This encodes CASSLDPGPAYEQYF.

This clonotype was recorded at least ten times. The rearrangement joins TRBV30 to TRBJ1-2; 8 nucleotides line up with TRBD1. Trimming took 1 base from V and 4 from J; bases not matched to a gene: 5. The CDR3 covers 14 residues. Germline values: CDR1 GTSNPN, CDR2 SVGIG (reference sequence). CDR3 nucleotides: TGTGCCTGGAGTGGGACAGGGATTGCCTATGGCTACACCTTC. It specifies CAWSGTGIAYGYTF. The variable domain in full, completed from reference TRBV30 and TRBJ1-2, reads SQTIHQWPATLVQPVGSPLSLECTVEGTSNPNLYWYRQAAGRGLQLLFYSVGIGQISSEVPQNLSASRPQDRQFILSSKKLLLSDSGFYLCAWSGTGIAYGYTFGSGTRLTVV.

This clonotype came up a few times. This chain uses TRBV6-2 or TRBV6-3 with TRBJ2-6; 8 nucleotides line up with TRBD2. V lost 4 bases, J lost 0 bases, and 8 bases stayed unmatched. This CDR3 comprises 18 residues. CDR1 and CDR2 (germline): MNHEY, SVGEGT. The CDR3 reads CASSSLAGLGSGANVLTF. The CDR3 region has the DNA TGTGCCAGCAGTTCGTTAGCGGGATTAGGCTCTGGGGCCAACGTCCTGACTTTC.

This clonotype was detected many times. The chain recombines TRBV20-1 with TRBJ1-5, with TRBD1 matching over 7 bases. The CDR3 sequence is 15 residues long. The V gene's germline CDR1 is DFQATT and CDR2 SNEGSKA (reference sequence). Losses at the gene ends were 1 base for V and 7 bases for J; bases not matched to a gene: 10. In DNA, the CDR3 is TGCAGTGCTAGAGGCCCCAGACAGGGAGGACAGCCCCAGCATTTT. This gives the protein CSARGPRQGGQPQHF.

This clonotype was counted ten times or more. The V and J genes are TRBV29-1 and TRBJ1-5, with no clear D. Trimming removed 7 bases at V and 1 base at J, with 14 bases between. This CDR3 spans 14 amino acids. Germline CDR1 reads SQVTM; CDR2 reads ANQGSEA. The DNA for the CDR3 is TGCAGCGCTGTACTGCCTGGGAGCAATCAGCCCCAGCATTTT. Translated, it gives CSAVLPGSNQPQHF. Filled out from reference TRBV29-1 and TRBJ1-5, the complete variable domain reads SAVISQKPSRDICQRGTSLTIQCQVDSQVTMMFWYRQQPGQSLTLIATANQGSEATYESGFVIDKFPISRPNLTFSTLTVSNMSPEDSSIYLCSAVLPGSNQPQHFGDGTRLSIL.

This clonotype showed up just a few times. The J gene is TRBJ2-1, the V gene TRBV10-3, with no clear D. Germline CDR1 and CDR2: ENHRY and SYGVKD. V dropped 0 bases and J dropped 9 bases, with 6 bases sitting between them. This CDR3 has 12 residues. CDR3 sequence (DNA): TGTGCCATCAGTGAGTCTACAGTTGAGCAGTTCTTC. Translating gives CAISESTVEQFF.

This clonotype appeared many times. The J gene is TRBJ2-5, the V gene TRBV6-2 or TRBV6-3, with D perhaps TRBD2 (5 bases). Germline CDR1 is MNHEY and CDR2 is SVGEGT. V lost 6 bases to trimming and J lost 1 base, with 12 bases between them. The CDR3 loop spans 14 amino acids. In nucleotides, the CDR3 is TGTGCCAGCAGCACCCGGAGGCTCCAAGAGACCCAGTACTTC. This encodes CASSTRRLQETQYF.

The CDR3 loop reads CAWSGQGIVKNIQYF. CDR3 bases: TGTGCCTGGAGTGGACAGGGGATTGTCAAAAACATTCAGTACTTC. This chain connects TRBV30 to TRBJ2-4; 8 bases map to TRBD1. The CDR3 spans 15 residues. V was clipped by 1 base and J by 3 bases; unmatched bases: 5. CDR1 and CDR2 from the germline V gene are GTSNPN and SVGIG (reference sequence).

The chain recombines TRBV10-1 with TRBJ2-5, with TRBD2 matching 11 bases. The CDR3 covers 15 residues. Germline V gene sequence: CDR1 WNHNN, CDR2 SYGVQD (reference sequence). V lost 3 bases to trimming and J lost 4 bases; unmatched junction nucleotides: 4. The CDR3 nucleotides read TGCGCCAGCAGTGAACTAGCGGGAGCCTTAGAGACCCAGTACTTC. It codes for CASSELAGALETQYF.

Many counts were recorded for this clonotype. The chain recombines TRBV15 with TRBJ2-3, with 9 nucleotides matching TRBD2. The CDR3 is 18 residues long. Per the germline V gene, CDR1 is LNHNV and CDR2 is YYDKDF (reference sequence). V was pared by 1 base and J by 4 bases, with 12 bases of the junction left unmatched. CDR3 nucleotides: TGTGCCACCAGCAGAGTGAGAGGGAGCGGGAGGTTCGCAGATACGCAGTATTTT. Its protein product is CATSRVRGSGRFADTQYF.

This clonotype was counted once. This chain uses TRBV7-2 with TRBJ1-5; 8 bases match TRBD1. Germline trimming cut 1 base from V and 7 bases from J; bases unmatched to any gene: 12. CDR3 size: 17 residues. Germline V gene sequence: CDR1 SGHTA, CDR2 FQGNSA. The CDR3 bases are TGTGCCAGCAGCTTAGGAGGAACAGGGGGAGGGCGACAGCCCCAGCATTTT. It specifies CASSLGGTGGGRQPQHF. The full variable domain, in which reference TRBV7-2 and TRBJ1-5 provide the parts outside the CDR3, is GAGVSQSPSNKVTEKGKDVELRCDPISGHTALYWYRQSLGQGLEFLIYFQGNSAPDKSGLPSDRFSAERTGGSVSTLTIQRTQQEDSAVYLCASSLGGTGGGRQPQHFGDGTRLSIL.

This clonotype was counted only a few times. The CDR3 protein is CSARERGSSGYNQPQHF. In nucleotides, the CDR3 is TGCAGTGCTAGAGAACGAGGTTCATCAGGGTACAATCAGCCCCAGCATTTT. The chain links TRBV20-1 to TRBJ1-5, with D maybe TRBD1 (5 bases). V shed 0 bases and J shed 3 bases, with 18 bases lying between them. The CDR3 extends over 17 amino acids. The germline gives CDR1 DFQATT, CDR2 SNEGSKA (reference sequence).

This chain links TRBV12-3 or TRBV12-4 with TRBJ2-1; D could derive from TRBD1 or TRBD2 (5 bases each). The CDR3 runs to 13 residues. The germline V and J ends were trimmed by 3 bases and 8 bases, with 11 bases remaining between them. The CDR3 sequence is CASSFIRGDEQFF. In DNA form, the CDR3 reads TGTGCCAGCAGTTTTATTCGAGGGGATGAGCAGTTCTTC.

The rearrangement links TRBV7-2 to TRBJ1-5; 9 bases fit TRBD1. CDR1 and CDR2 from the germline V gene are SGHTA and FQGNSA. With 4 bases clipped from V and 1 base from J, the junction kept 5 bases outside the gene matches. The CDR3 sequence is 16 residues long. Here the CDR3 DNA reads TGTGCCAGCAGCTCCACCGGGACAGGGAGCAATCAGCCCCAGCATTTT. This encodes CASSSTGTGSNQPQHF.

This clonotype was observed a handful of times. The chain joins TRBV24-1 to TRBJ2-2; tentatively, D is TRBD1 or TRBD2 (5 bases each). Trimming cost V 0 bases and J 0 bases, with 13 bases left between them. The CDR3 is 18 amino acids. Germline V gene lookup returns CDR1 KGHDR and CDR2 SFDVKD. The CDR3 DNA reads TGTGCCACCAGTGATTTGGGTCACGGGGCGACGAACACCGGGGAGCTGTTTTTT. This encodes CATSDLGHGATNTGELFF.

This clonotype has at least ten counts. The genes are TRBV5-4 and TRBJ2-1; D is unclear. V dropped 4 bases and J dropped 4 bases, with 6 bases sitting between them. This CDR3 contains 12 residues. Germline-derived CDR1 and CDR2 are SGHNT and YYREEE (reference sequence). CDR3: CASSLPYNEQFF. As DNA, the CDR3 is TGTGCCAGCAGCCTCCCGTACAATGAGCAGTTCTTC.

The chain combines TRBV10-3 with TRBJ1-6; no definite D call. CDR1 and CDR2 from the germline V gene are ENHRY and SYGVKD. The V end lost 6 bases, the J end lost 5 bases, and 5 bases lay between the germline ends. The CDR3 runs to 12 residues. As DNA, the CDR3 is TGTGCCATCAGGAATGATAATTCACCCCTCCACTTT. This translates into CAIRNDNSPLHF.

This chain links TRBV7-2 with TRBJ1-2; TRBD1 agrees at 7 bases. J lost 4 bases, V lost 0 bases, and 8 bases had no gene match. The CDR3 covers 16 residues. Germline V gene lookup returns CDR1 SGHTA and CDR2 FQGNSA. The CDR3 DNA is TGTGCCAGCAGCTTAGCGTCCGGACAGGCCGCCTATGGCTACACCTTC. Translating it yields CASSLASGQAAYGYTF. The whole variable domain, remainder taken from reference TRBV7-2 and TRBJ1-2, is GAGVSQSPSNKVTEKGKDVELRCDPISGHTALYWYRQSLGQGLEFLIYFQGNSAPDKSGLPSDRFSAERTGGSVSTLTIQRTQQEDSAVYLCASSLASGQAAYGYTFGSGTRLTVV.

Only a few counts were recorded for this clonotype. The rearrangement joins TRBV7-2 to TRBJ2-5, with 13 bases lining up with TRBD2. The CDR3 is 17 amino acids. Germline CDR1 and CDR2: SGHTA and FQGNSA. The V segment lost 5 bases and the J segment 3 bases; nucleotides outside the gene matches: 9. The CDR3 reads CASSRTGTSGIEETQYF. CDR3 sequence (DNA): TGTGCCAGCAGCCGGACCGGGACTAGCGGGATCGAAGAGACCCAGTACTTC.